These 19 T cell receptor beta chains were sequenced from one sample in a study of T cell responses to AZD1222 COVID-19 vaccine. The table came from immunoSEQ multiplex PCR; TCRdb's copy has only in-frame clones and leaves some out. Of around 190,000 clones listed, just over 90% are singletons. The material sequenced was peripheral blood, taken 28 days after the second AZD1222 dose. The origin of the receptors is an adult who received the AZD1222 COVID-19 vaccine.

The chain is built from TRBV19 and TRBJ1-6; D gene unclear. The CDR3 spans 13 residues. V lost 7 bases and J lost 0, with 4 bases in between. The germline gives CDR1 LNHDA, CDR2 SQIVND (reference sequence). CDR3 region: CASTSSYNSPLHF. The CDR3, as DNA: TGTGCCAGTACAAGCTCCTATAATTCACCCCTCCACTTT.

The gene calls are TRBV15 and TRBJ1-6; D perhaps matches TRBD1 (6 bases). Germline V gene lookup returns CDR1 LNHNV and CDR2 YYDKDF (reference sequence). The CDR3 contains 15 residues. V was pared by 2 bases and J by 8 bases, with 13 bases between. The CDR3 reads CATSRYGTTDSPLHF. The CDR3 DNA follows: TGTGCCACCAGCAGATACGGGACAACTGATTCACCCCTCCACTTT. Drawing the rest from reference TRBV15 and TRBJ1-6, the complete variable domain is DAMVIQNPRYQVTQFGKPVTLSCSQTLNHNVMYWYQQKSSQAPKLLFHYYDKDFNNEADTPDNFQSRRPNTSFCFLDIRSPGLGDTAMYLCATSRYGTTDSPLHFGNGTRLTVT.

The CDR3 nucleotides read TGTGCCAGTAGTATAGATCTCGGGGGGCCCCTTTTCGAGAACACTGAAGCTTTCTTT. Residues: CASSIDLGGPLFENTEAFF. The J gene is TRBJ1-1, the V gene TRBV19; D possibly corresponds to TRBD1 (6 bases). CDR1 and CDR2 (germline): LNHDA, SQIVND (reference sequence). The CDR3 totals 19 residues. V lost 0 bases to trimming and J lost 1 base, with 21 bases between them.

A single count supports this clone. This chain uses TRBV5-1 with TRBJ2-7, with TRBD1 matching 9 bases. CDR1 SGHRS and CDR2 YFSETQ come from the germline V gene. The CDR3 extends over 16 amino acids. J gave up 0 bases and V 2 bases, and 6 bases lay outside the gene matches. The CDR3 sequence: CASSFGPGQGSYEQYF. DNA for the CDR3: TGCGCCAGCAGCTTCGGTCCGGGACAGGGCTCCTACGAGCAGTACTTC.

The rearrangement uses TRBV7-9 and TRBJ1-2; D remains unclear. With 7 bases removed from V and 3 bases from J, the gap between germline ends came to 9 bases. Germline loops: CDR1 SEHNR, CDR2 FQNEAQ (reference sequence). CDR3 length: 12 residues. This CDR3 reads CASKKEYYGYTF. The DNA for the CDR3 is TGTGCCAGCAAAAAGGAGTACTATGGCTACACCTTC.

The V call is TRBV6-2 or TRBV6-3, the J call TRBJ2-7; 10 bases match TRBD1. The junction had 12 bases not matched to a gene; V was cut back by 6 bases and J by 7 bases. Germline loops: CDR1 MNHEY, CDR2 SVGEGT. The CDR3 has 15 amino acids. The CDR3 coding sequence is TGTGCCAGCAGCTCCCGACAGGGGGCGAGTTGGGAGCAGTACTTC. It specifies CASSSRQGASWEQYF.

The V and J genes are TRBV7-3 and TRBJ2-1; 8 bases fit TRBD2. Germline V gene data show CDR1 as SGHTA and CDR2 as FQGTGA. The CDR3 runs 16 residues. Trimming took 1 base from V and 4 from J; bases not matched to a gene: 6. This CDR3 reads CASSLMSSGVYNEQFF. The CDR3, as DNA: TGTGCCAGCAGCTTAATGAGTAGCGGGGTTTACAATGAGCAGTTCTTC. Based on the CDR3 plus reference TRBV7-3 and TRBJ2-1, the full variable domain is GAGVSQTPSNKVTEKGKYVELRCDPISGHTALYWYRQSLGQGPEFLIYFQGTGAADDSGLPNDRFFAVRPEGSVSTLKIQRTERGDSAVYLCASSLMSSGVYNEQFFGPGTRLTVL.

The DNA for the CDR3 is TGTGCCAGTAGTACGGACAGGGGGCGCAGCTATGGCTACACCTTC. Its protein is CASSTDRGRSYGYTF. V is TRBV19 and J is TRBJ1-2, with 11 bases aligning to TRBD1. V gave up 4 bases and J gave up 4 bases; unmatched junction bases: 5. The CDR3 extends over 15 amino acids. The germline gives CDR1 LNHDA, CDR2 SQIVND (reference sequence). Full variable domain (rest looked up from reference TRBV19 and TRBJ1-2): DGGITQSPKYLFRKEGQNVTLSCEQNLNHDAMYWYRQDPGQGLRLIYYSQIVNDFQKGDIAEGYSVSREKKESFPLTVTSAQKNPTAFYLCASSTDRGRSYGYTFGSGTRLTVV.

This chain uses TRBV27 with TRBJ1-2; 7 bases map to TRBD1. The CDR3 runs 14 residues. The J segment lost 7 bases and the V segment lost 6 bases, leaving 11 bases of the junction unmatched. Germline CDR1 is MNHEY and CDR2 is SMNVEV (reference sequence). The CDR3 protein is CASRGTGVIAGYTF. The CDR3 coding sequence is TGTGCCAGCAGGGGAACAGGGGTTATCGCTGGCTACACCTTC.

A word on this clone: The same CDR3 arises from other DNA sequences in this sample as well. The chain has TRBV18 and TRBJ1-1; D uncertain. This CDR3 has 14 amino acids. Germline values: CDR1 KGHSH, CDR2 LQKENI. Trimming shortened V by 3 bases and J by 0 bases, and 8 bases separated the two germline ends. This CDR3 reads CASSPSVLNTEAFF. The CDR3 DNA sequence: TGTGCCAGCTCACCCTCCGTCCTGAACACTGAAGCTTTCTTT.

The rearrangement uses TRBV11-2 and TRBJ1-4; 9 bases line up with TRBD1. This CDR3 comprises 15 residues. V trimming: 5 bases; J trimming: 8 bases; junction bases outside the gene matches: 9. The germline CDR1 and CDR2 sequences are SGHAT and FQNNGV. The CDR3 DNA reads TGTGCCAGCAGCCCAGGAGACAGGGGGGAAGAAAAACTGTTTTTT. Encoded protein: CASSPGDRGEEKLFF. The complete variable domain, with remaining parts taken from reference TRBV11-2 and TRBJ1-4, reads EAGVAQSPRYKIIEKRQSVAFWCNPISGHATLYWYQQILGQGPKLLIQFQNNGVVDDSQLPKDRFSAERLKGVDSTLKIQPAKLEDSAVYLCASSPGDRGEEKLFFGSGTQLSVL.

The genes are TRBV19 and TRBJ2-5, with TRBD2 identical over 8 bases. This CDR3 contains 17 residues. Germline V gene data show CDR1 as LNHDA and CDR2 as SQIVND (reference sequence). The V gene end was trimmed by 4 bases and the J gene end by 4 bases; junction bases not matched to a gene: 14. In DNA form, the CDR3 reads TGTGCCAGTAGTAGAAAAAGTGTAATAACTAGCGGAGAGACCCAGTACTTC. Its translation is CASSRKSVITSGETQYF.

The chain combines TRBV5-1 with TRBJ2-2, with 13 bases lining up with TRBD2. CDR3 length: 15 amino acids. Germline values: CDR1 SGHRS, CDR2 YFSETQ. The V segment lost 4 bases and the J segment 4 bases; nucleotides outside the gene matches: 1. The CDR3, as DNA: TGCGCCAGCAGCCGGACTAGCGGGAGCACCGGGGAGCTGTTTTTT. Translated, it gives CASSRTSGSTGELFF.

The genes are TRBV6-5 and TRBJ2-7; D gene unclear. V was shortened by 6 bases and J by 7 bases, with 16 bases between the two germline ends. Germline CDR1 reads MNHEY; CDR2 reads SVGAGI. The CDR3 consists of 13 residues. CDR3 coding DNA: TGTGCCAGCAGCCCACGGGTGGCTGGTGAGCAGTACTTC. Translating gives CASSPRVAGEQYF.

V gene TRBV11-2 combines with J gene TRBJ1-6; maybe TRBD1 (5 bases). Germline-derived CDR1 and CDR2 are SGHAT and FQNNGV. V was shortened by 5 bases and J by 5 bases, with 10 bases between the two germline ends. The CDR3 is made up of 14 amino acids. The CDR3 coding sequence is TGTGCCAGCAGCCGCAGGGACCATAATTCACCCCTCCACTTT. It codes for CASSRRDHNSPLHF. Using reference TRBV11-2 and TRBJ1-6 for the parts outside the CDR3, the full variable domain is EAGVAQSPRYKIIEKRQSVAFWCNPISGHATLYWYQQILGQGPKLLIQFQNNGVVDDSQLPKDRFSAERLKGVDSTLKIQPAKLEDSAVYLCASSRRDHNSPLHFGNGTRLTVT.

As for this clone: Other DNA sequences in this sample translate to the same CDR3. This chain connects TRBV9 to TRBJ1-5, with D uncertain. Germline CDR1 SGDLS, CDR2 YYNGEE. The CDR3 is 13 residues long. V gave up 0 bases and J gave up 0 bases, with 1 base separating them. The CDR3 reads CASSVGSNQPQHF. CDR3 bases: TGTGCCAGCAGCGTAGGTAGCAATCAGCCCCAGCATTTT.

The chain carries TRBV7-2 and TRBJ1-5; weak D call: TRBD1 (6 bases). In germline, CDR1 is SGHTA, CDR2 FQGNSA. The V end was cut by 6 bases, the J end by 4 bases, with 10 bases between. There are 13 residues in the CDR3. CDR3 residues: CASSLQGNQPQHF. CDR3 nucleotide sequence: TGTGCCAGCAGTCTACAGGGAAATCAGCCCCAGCATTTT.

The chain employs TRBV7-2 and TRBJ1-3; tentatively, D is TRBD1 (6 bases). The CDR3 runs to 15 residues. V was trimmed by 5 bases and J by 4 bases, leaving 15 bases between them. The germline V gene encodes CDR1 SGHTA and CDR2 FQGNSA. The CDR3: CASSPRGASGNTIYF. The CDR3 DNA follows: TGTGCCAGCAGCCCCCGGGGGGCGTCGGGAAACACCATATATTTT.

The chain combines TRBV29-1 with TRBJ1-1; the D is unclear. Looked up from germline, CDR1 is SQVTM and CDR2 is ANQGSEA. The CDR3 is 12 residues long. The germline V and J ends were trimmed by 0 bases and 7 bases, with 9 bases remaining between them. In DNA form, the CDR3 reads TGCAGCGTTGAAGAAAATACAAGTGAAGCTTTCTTT. Its translation is CSVEENTSEAFF.